The source of this TCR beta chain is a study of CD8+ T cells in alopecia areata. Findings and limits, study-wide: Lesional scalp, notably in alopecia totalis/universalis, had clonality above that of normal scalp. Many expanded lesional clones stayed in scalp and blood while on tofacitinib.

With V trimmed by 7 bases and J by 4 bases, 13 bases remained unmatched. The CDR3 extends over 16 amino acids. Germline CDR1 MNHNY, CDR2 SVGAGI (reference sequence). It was cDNA, reverse transcribed from extracted RNA, that served as the sequencing template. The assay was immunoSEQ multiplex PCR, and TCRdb's table has in-frame clones only and misses some. The table has 150,000 to 250,000 clones, 58% seen once. Sample treatment: oral pan-JAK inhibitor, 5-10 mg twice daily. Concerning this clone itself: Its target is not known.

The genes are TRBV6-6 and TRBJ2-7; 10 bases map to TRBD2. Sequencing was performed on CD4+ T cells sorted from blood, taken at week 24, from a patient treated with tofacitinib. The sequence was collected from a human donor with alopecia areata. CDR3 sequence reads: CASTGSGGKWEYEQYF. In DNA form, the CDR3 reads TGTGCCAGCACTGGTAGCGGGGGGAAGTGGGAATACGAGCAGTACTTC.